This T cell receptor beta chain was sequenced in a study of cytomegalovirus exposure and HLA in healthy donors. Points from the study as a whole: Sequencing likely generated an artifact that appeared as a cluster of highly shared sequence variants. In an earlier analysis, in approximately 570 donors, most V segments appeared productive either ~87% or ~30% of the time.

Primers: 60 Vbeta forward and 13 Jbeta reverse. Profiling relied on immunoSEQ multiplex PCR, and the TCRdb table lists in-frame clones only, not all of them. The repertoire holds about 240,000 clones, with around 80% as singletons. On this clone: The antigen is not known.

Sequenced: PBMCs. This clonotype originated in a woman aged 60 to 75 in good health and CMV-seropositive.

CDR3 residues: CASSAGRNTGELFF. The CDR3 DNA follows: TGTGCCAGCAGCGCGGGACGGAACACCGGGGAGCTGTTTTTT. V is TRBV7-7 and J is TRBJ2-2; TRBD2 is a possible D gene (6 bases). The CDR3 runs 14 residues. Trimming removed 5 bases at V and 1 base at J, with 8 bases between. CDR1 SSHAT and CDR2 FNYEAQ come from the germline V gene (reference sequence).